These 13 T cell receptor beta chains originate from one sample sequenced in a study of blood T cell repertoires in COVID-19. Some clones are missing from TCRdb's copy, which holds only in-frame ones; the method was immunoSEQ multiplex PCR. The sample records about 140,000 clones, over 75% being singletons. Input material: peripheral blood. The receptors here all came from a woman aged 60-70 years with active COVID-19.

The V gene is TRBV7-8, the J gene TRBJ2-7; TRBD1 might be the D (5 bases). From germline, CDR1 is SGHVS and CDR2 FQNEAQ. Trimming left V 5 bases short and J 6 bases short, with 20 bases between. This CDR3 comprises 15 residues. The DNA for the CDR3 is TGTGCCAGCAGCCAAGACAGATTCTCTCTCGTCGAGCAGTACTTC. Protein sequence: CASSQDRFSLVEQYF.

The rearrangement links TRBV27 to TRBJ2-2, with D unclear. This CDR3 is 14 amino acids long. Germline CDR1 reads MNHEY; CDR2 reads SMNVEV (reference sequence). The germline V and J ends were trimmed by 0 bases and 1 base, with 3 bases remaining between them. Here the CDR3 reads CASSLSRNTGELFF. The DNA for the CDR3 is TGTGCCAGCAGTTTATCGCGGAACACCGGGGAGCTGTTTTTT.

The chain links TRBV6-6 to TRBJ1-1; D remains unclear. There are 16 residues in the CDR3. Germline V CDR1 and CDR2: MNHNY, SVGAGI (reference sequence). V lost 10 bases to trimming and J lost 1 base, with 22 bases between them. The CDR3 DNA sequence: TGTGCCACCCTGGAGGCCCATGGGTCAGCGAACACTGAAGCTTTCTTT. Amino acids: CATLEAHGSANTEAFF.

This chain joins TRBV19 and TRBJ2-4; D might be TRBD1 (6 bases). CDR3 length: 12 residues. Trimming took off 10 bases at V and 4 bases at J, with 11 bases between the two ends. Germline CDR1 LNHDA, CDR2 SQIVND (reference sequence). The CDR3 sequence is CATRGRKNIQYF. For the CDR3, the DNA is TGTGCCACCAGGGGTAGGAAAAACATTCAGTACTTC.

The chain employs TRBV6-5 and TRBJ1-2; maybe TRBD1 (5 bases). V lost 6 bases and J 5 bases, leaving 13 bases between the germline ends. Germline loops: CDR1 MNHEY, CDR2 SVGAGI. The CDR3 length is 13 residues. As DNA, the CDR3 is TGTGCCAGCAGAACCAGACAGACGTATGGCTACACCTTC. Translation gives CASRTRQTYGYTF.

The genes are TRBV10-3 and TRBJ2-1, with 7 bases matching TRBD1. The length of the CDR3 is 17 residues. Germline V gene lookup returns CDR1 ENHRY and CDR2 SYGVKD. Losses at the gene ends were 4 bases for V and 1 base for J; bases not matched to a gene: 10. For the CDR3, the DNA is TGTGCCATCAGTGGTTGGACAGGACAATCTTCCTACAATGAGCAGTTCTTC. It yields the protein CAISGWTGQSSYNEQFF.

The chain uses TRBV28 and TRBJ1-5; TRBD1 matches at 9 bases. Germline-derived CDR1 and CDR2 are MDHEN and SYDVKM. CDR3 length equals 14 residues. Trimming took 5 bases from V and 7 from J; bases not matched to a gene: 6. CDR3 sequence (DNA): TGTGCCAGCAGTCCCGGGACAGGGCGACAGCCCCAGCATTTT. Its protein product is CASSPGTGRQPQHF. Variable domain in full (rest from reference TRBV28 and TRBJ1-5): DVKVTQSSRYLVKRTGEKVFLECVQDMDHENMFWYRQDPGLGLRLIYFSYDVKMKEKGDIPEGYSVSREKKERFSLILESASTNQTSMYLCASSPGTGRQPQHFGDGTRLSIL.

CDR3 DNA: TGTGCCACCAGTGACCCGGGACAGGGAACAGCTTTCTTT. It is translated as CATSDPGQGTAFF. The J gene is TRBJ1-1, the V gene TRBV24-1, with TRBD1 matching 9 bases. The V and J ends lost 4 bases and 10 bases, in that order; junction bases with no gene match: 6. The CDR3 sequence is 13 residues long. Germline V gene lookup returns CDR1 KGHDR and CDR2 SFDVKD.

The CDR3 nucleotides read TGTGCCAGCAGCTTAGGGAGCGGGGTTCAGCATTTT. Translating gives CASSLGSGVQHF. The V and J genes are TRBV7-9 and TRBJ1-5, with no clear D. Germline CDR1 is SEHNR and CDR2 is FQNEAQ (reference sequence). CDR3 length: 12 amino acids. Between the trimmed V and J ends, which lost 1 base and 13 bases, there was a span of 11 bases.

The V gene is TRBV5-4, the J gene TRBJ2-2; 8 positions match TRBD1. The CDR3 loop spans 15 amino acids. Germline loops: CDR1 SGHNT, CDR2 YYREEE (reference sequence). The V segment lost 3 bases and the J segment 4 bases; nucleotides outside the gene matches: 5. CDR3 in DNA: TGTGCCAGCAGCTCGGGGGACAGGTTCACCGGGGAGCTGTTTTTT. The encoded protein is CASSSGDRFTGELFF.

The rearrangement joins TRBV4-1 to TRBJ1-1; TRBD1 agrees at 10 bases. J was trimmed by 3 bases and V by 3 bases; bases with no gene match: 4. The CDR3 is 15 amino acids. CDR1 and CDR2 (germline): MGHRA, YSYEKL. The CDR3 loop reads CASSHPGQGHTEAFF. DNA of the CDR3: TGCGCCAGCAGCCACCCGGGACAGGGGCACACTGAAGCTTTCTTT.

This chain joins TRBV7-3 and TRBJ2-1, with D possibly matching TRBD1 (6 bases). The V and J ends lost 6 bases and 5 bases respectively, with 17 bases between them. CDR3 size: 15 residues. Germline V CDR1 and CDR2: SGHTA, FQGTGA. The CDR3 loop is CASRSIGQLNNEQFF. CDR3 bases: TGTGCCAGCAGAAGTATCGGACAGCTTAACAATGAGCAGTTCTTC.

The chain employs TRBV6-1 and TRBJ2-7, with 10 bases lining up with TRBD2. This CDR3 spans 16 amino acids. The V gene's germline CDR1 is MNHNS and CDR2 SASEGT. Germline trimming cut 2 bases from V and 3 bases from J; bases unmatched to any gene: 7. The CDR3 protein is CASSERASGGSYEQYF. The CDR3 region has the DNA TGTGCCAGCAGTGAAAGGGCTAGCGGGGGAAGCTACGAGCAGTACTTC.